The following is a TCR beta chain sequence with its context. Its target antigen remains unknown. No qualities accompany the bases; no much larger clone lies one base away. Whole blood was collected in K2EDTA tubes by collaborating institutions according to the institutions' own protocols. Collaborator samples were shipped for TCRbeta analysis as frozen whole blood, isolated PBMCs, or DNA extracted from either sample type. From cysteine to phenylalanine, the CDR3 is 15 amino acids long. CDR3 DNA is the only sequence kept; it has 45 bases, read in frame from the first base. Here V drops 5 bases and J drops 3 bases, and the junction holds 5 bases not matched to any gene. The CDR1 and CDR2 encoded by the germline V gene (reference sequence) are LNHDA and SQIVND. The data are from a study of blood T cell repertoires in COVID-19 (TCRdb year 2020). As for the study more broadly: The collaborator samples originated in the United States, Italy and Spain and spanned the acute and convalescent phases of COVID-19. The material from the prospective study consisted of cDNA or gDNA derived from T cells, B-cell-depleted T cells, or PBMCs. Deeply sampled blood TCRbeta repertoires from subjects exposed to, actively infected with, or recovered from COVID-19 were included in the dataset. The repertoires were released in a freely available public database intended as a resource for research on the immune response to SARS-CoV-2. Samples came from the ongoing ImmuneRACE study (first 160 participants) plus 1,254 subjects from 6 global collaborators. The sample metadata nearly always contained a de-identified subject ID, COVID-19 status, age in years and sex. Where HLA class I and class II types were available, the types were taken from metadata supplied by the sample provider, not from assay-based typing. The study at large found these results: How much clinical and demographic metadata was included differed by source and by participant, and the metadata was provided uncurated.

TCRbeta CDR3 regions were amplified from genomic DNA using the immunoSEQ Assay, a bias-controlled multiplex PCR. Per the source publication's procedure: Within the assay, amplification of reference gene primers was used to estimate how many nucleated cells each sample contained. Sequence reads were collapsed and filtered to measure the absolute abundance of every unique TCRbeta CDR3 rearrangement. For each sample, productive Simpson clonality was calculated by taking the square root of Simpson's diversity index across productive rearrangements. TCRdb stores this immuneACCESS table with in-frame sequences only. Part of the clones is absent; in the studies checked, under half of the shortfall reflects unresolved V genes, and no reason is known for the rest. The V and J calls and clone size come from that table; D and trimming were worked out from the DNA. Recorded for this sample are over 120,000 clones; approximately 80% of them occurred a single time. The ten largest clones capture 44% of the sample.

This sequence uses TRBV19 and TRBJ1-3, with 9 bases aligning to TRBD1. This clonotype originated in a human donor in a cohort sampled during active COVID-19. Sequencing input: peripheral blood. The DNA is as follows: TGTGCCAGTAGTTCGGGACAGGGACTTGGAAACACCATATATTTT. It codes for CASSSGQGLGNTIYF.